This T cell receptor (beta chain) was recovered during a study of blood T cell repertoires in COVID-19 (dated by TCRdb to 2019 to 2021). General notes on the study: Collaborator samples came from the United States, Italy and Spain and covered acute and convalescent phases of COVID-19. The prospective study material was composed of cDNA or gDNA derived from T cells, B-cell-depleted T cells, or PBMCs. The dataset comprised deeply sampled blood TCRbeta repertoires from subjects exposed to, actively infected with, or recovered from COVID-19. The repertoires were made available in a free public database intended to serve as a resource for research on the immune response to SARS-CoV-2. The samples were drawn from the first 160 participants of the ongoing ImmuneRACE study and from roughly 1,300 subjects provided by 6 global collaborators. Nearly every sample came with metadata listing a de-identified subject ID, COVID-19 status, age in years and sex. Where available, HLA class I and class II types were obtained from metadata supplied by the sample provider rather than from assay-based typing. Broad study findings and their caveats: Clinical and demographic metadata were provided uncurated, with the amount varying by source and participant.

In the prospective study, participants were roughly 18 to 100 years old, resided in about two dozen geographic areas of the United States, and were enrolled through a virtual design. To assign participants to cohorts, the prospective study relied on clinical history that participants themselves reported in a screening survey and a study questionnaire. Mobile phlebotomists in the prospective study collected whole blood, serum and a nasopharyngeal or oropharyngeal swab from every participant. Prospective study participants could optionally give additional blood draws and questionnaires over an approximately two-month period. Before DNA extraction, blood samples from the prospective study were shipped at room temperature or frozen. V sheds 4 bases and J sheds 8 bases, leaving 14 bases between their ends. Taken from the germline V gene, the CDR1 and CDR2 loops are SNHLY and FYNNEI. The CDR3 holds 13 amino acids from the cysteine to the phenylalanine. Only the CDR3 part of the read is kept: 39 bases, read in frame from the first base.

The immunoSEQ Assay, a bias-controlled multiplex PCR, was used to amplify TCRbeta CDR3 regions from genomic DNA. As for the authors' bioinformatics: Nucleated cell counts per sample were estimated from amplification of reference gene primers within the assay. To quantify the absolute abundance of each unique TCRbeta CDR3 rearrangement, sequence reads were collapsed and filtered. For each sample, productive Simpson clonality was calculated by taking the square root of Simpson's diversity index across productive rearrangements. Imported from immuneACCESS, the table was reduced by TCRdb to in-frame sequences with V and J called. These copies leave out some clones; in studies compared against another copy, an unresolved V gene accounts for under half, and the cause of the remainder is not known. The V and J calls and clone size are taken from that table; D and trimming were inferred from the DNA. The sample table records 200,000 to 250,000 clones; 80% of these occur just once. The top ten clones comprise nearly 7.5% of the sample.

As to this clone: This receptor's antigen is unknown. No base quality information exists; no much larger clone differs at one position.

The sample comprised PBMCs or T cells enriched from blood (not recorded which). The chain joins TRBV2 to TRBJ1-1; D gene: possibly TRBD1, on 6 matching bases. The origin of this receptor is a woman aged 35 to 49 with acute COVID-19. The DNA sequence is given as TGTGCCAGCAGTGGAACCAGGACAGCCGAAGCTTTCTTT. This yields the protein CASSGTRTAEAFF.